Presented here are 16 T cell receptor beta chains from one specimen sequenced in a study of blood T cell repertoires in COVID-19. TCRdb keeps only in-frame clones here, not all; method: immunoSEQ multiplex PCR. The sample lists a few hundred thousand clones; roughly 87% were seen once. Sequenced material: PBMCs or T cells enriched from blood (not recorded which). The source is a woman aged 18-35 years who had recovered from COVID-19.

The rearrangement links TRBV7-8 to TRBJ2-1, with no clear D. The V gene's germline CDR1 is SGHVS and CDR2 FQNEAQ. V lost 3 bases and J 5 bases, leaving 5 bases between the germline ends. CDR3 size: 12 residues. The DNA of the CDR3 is TGTGCCAGCAGCTTTCAGGACAATGAGCAGTTCTTC. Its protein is CASSFQDNEQFF. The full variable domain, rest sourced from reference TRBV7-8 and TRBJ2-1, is GAGVSQSPRYKVAKRGQDVALRCDPISGHVSLFWYQQALGQGPEFLTYFQNEAQLDKSGLPSDRFFAERPEGSVSTLKIQRTQQEDSAVYLCASSFQDNEQFFGPGTRLTVL.

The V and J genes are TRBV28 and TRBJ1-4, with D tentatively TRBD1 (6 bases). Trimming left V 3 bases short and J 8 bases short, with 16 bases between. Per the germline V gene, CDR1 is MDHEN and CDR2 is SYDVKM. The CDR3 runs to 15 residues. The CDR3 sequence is CASSFLMGGGEKLFF. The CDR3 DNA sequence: TGTGCCAGCAGTTTCCTCATGGGCGGGGGCGAAAAACTGTTTTTT.

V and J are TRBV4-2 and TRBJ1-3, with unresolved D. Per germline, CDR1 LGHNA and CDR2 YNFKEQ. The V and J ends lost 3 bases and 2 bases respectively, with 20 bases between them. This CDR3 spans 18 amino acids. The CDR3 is CASSHHVRGLSPGNTIYF. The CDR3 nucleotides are TGTGCCAGCAGCCACCACGTTCGGGGATTGTCCCCTGGAAACACCATATATTTT.

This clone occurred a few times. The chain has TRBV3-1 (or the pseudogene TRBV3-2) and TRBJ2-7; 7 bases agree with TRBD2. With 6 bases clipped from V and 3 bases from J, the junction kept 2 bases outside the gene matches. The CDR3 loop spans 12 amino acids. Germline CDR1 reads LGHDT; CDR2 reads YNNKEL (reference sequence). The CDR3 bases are TGTGCCAGCAGTTGGGGGGGCTACGAGCAGTACTTC. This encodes CASSWGGYEQYF.

CDR3 loop: CASGGFGTDTQYF. The DNA of the CDR3 is TGTGCCAGCGGGGGGTTCGGCACAGATACGCAGTATTTT. The chain has TRBV5-6 and TRBJ2-3, with D possibly matching TRBD2 (6 bases). V gave up 7 bases and J gave up 1 base, with 10 bases separating them. The CDR3 extends over 13 amino acids. Germline loops: CDR1 SGHDT, CDR2 YYEEEE.

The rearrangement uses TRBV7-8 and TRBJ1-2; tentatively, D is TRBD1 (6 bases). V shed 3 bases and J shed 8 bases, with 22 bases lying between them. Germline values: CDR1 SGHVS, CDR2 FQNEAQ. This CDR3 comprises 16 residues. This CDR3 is CASSLYIGTKAGGYTF. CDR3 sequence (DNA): TGTGCCAGCAGCTTGTATATCGGGACAAAGGCCGGCGGCTACACCTTC.

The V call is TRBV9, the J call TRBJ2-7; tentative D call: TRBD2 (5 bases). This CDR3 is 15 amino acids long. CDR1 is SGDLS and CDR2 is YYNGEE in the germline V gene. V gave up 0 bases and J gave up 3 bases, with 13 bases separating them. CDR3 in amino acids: CASSVESVGSYEQYF. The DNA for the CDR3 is TGTGCCAGCAGCGTAGAGTCTGTGGGGAGCTACGAGCAGTACTTC.

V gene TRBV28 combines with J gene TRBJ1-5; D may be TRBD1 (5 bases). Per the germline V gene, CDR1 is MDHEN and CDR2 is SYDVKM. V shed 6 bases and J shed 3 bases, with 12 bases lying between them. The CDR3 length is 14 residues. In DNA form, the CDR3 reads TGTGCCAGCAGAATCACAGGCGTCAATCAGCCCCAGCATTTT. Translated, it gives CASRITGVNQPQHF.

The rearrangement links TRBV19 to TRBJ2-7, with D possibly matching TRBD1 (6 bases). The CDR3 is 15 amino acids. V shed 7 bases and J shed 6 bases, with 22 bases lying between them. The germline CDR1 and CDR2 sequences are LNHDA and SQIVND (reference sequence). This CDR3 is CASKDPLARGREQYF. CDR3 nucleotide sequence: TGTGCCAGTAAGGATCCCCTGGCCAGGGGACGCGAGCAGTACTTC.

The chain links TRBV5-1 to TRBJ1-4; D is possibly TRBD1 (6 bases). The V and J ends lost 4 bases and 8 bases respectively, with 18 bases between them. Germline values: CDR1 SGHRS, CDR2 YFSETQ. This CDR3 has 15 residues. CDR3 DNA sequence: TGCGCCAGCAGCGACCCGACAGGAGAAATGGAAAAACTGTTTTTT. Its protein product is CASSDPTGEMEKLFF. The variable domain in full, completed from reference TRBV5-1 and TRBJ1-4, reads KAGVTQTPRYLIKTRGQQVTLSCSPISGHRSVSWYQQTPGQGLQFLFEYFSETQRNKGNFPGRFSGRQFSNSRSEMNVSTLELGDSALYLCASSDPTGEMEKLFFGSGTQLSVL.

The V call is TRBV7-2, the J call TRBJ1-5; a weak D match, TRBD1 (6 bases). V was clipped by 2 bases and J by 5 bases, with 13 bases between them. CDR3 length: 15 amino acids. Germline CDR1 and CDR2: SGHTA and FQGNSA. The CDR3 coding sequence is TGTGCCAGCAGCTTATCCAGGGGTCGAGATCAGCCCCAGCATTTT. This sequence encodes CASSLSRGRDQPQHF.

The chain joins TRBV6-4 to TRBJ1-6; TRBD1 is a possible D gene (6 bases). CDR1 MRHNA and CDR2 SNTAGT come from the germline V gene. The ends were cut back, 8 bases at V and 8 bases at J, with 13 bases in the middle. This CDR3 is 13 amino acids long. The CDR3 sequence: CASAAGVDSPLHF. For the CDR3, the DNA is TGTGCCAGCGCAGCAGGGGTTGATTCACCCCTCCACTTT.

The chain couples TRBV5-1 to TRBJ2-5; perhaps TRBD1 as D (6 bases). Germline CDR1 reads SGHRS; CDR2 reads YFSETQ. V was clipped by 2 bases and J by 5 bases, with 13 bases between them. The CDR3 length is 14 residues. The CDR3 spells CASSFLGAEETQYF. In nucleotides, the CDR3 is TGCGCCAGCAGCTTCCTGGGGGCGGAGGAGACCCAGTACTTC.

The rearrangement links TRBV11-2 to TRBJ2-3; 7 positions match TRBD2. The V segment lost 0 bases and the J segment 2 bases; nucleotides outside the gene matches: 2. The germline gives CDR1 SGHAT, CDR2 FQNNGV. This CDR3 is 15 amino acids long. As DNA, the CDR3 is TGTGCCAGCAGCTTAGACTGGGACTACACAGATACGCAGTATTTT. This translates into CASSLDWDYTDTQYF.

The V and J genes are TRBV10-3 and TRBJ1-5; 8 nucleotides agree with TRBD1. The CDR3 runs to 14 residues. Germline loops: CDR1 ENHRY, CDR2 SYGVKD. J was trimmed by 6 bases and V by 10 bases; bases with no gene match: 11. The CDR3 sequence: CATNNDRGAQPQHF. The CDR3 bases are TGTGCCACGAATAATGACAGGGGCGCTCAGCCCCAGCATTTT.

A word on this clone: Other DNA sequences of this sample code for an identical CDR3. The CDR3 coding sequence is TGTGCCAGCAGCCTGAACTATGGCTACACCTTC. This sequence encodes CASSLNYGYTF. The chain uses TRBV28 and TRBJ1-2; D remains unclear. This CDR3 has 11 amino acids. Trimming removed 6 bases at V and 2 bases at J, with 4 bases between. Germline lookup yields CDR1 MDHEN and CDR2 SYDVKM.